These 11 T cell receptor beta chains originate from one sample sequenced in a study of blood T cell repertoires in COVID-19. Generated by immunoSEQ multiplex PCR, the TCRdb table keeps only in-frame clones and is missing some. In the table there are about 200,000 clones, around 84% of which are singletons. Sequenced material: peripheral blood. These receptor sequences come from a woman of 80 years or more with acute or convalescent COVID-19.

This clone turned up a few times. The genes are TRBV11-2 and TRBJ1-4; 8 bases line up with TRBD1. Germline trimming cut 7 bases from V and 8 bases from J; bases unmatched to any gene: 9. The CDR3 totals 14 residues. CDR1 and CDR2 (germline): SGHAT, FQNNGV. CDR3 region: CASTVGQGWEKLFF. DNA for the CDR3: TGTGCCAGCACCGTTGGACAGGGTTGGGAAAAACTGTTTTTT.

This chain links TRBV4-3 with TRBJ2-3; 14 nucleotides line up with TRBD2. The CDR3 contains 17 residues. Losses at the gene ends were 2 bases for V and 5 bases for J; bases not matched to a gene: 6. CDR1 is LGHNA, CDR2 YSLEER, per germline. CDR3 region: CASSQLGTSGSGDTQYF. CDR3 DNA sequence: TGCGCCAGCAGCCAACTCGGGACTAGCGGGAGTGGAGATACGCAGTATTTT.

A remark on this clone: Other DNA sequences in this sample translate to the same CDR3. This sequence joins TRBV9 and TRBJ1-1; TRBD1 is a possible D gene (6 bases). This CDR3 has 15 amino acids. The ends were cut back, 0 bases at V and 1 base at J, with 10 bases in the middle. Germline V lookup: CDR1 SGDLS, CDR2 YYNGEE. CDR3 in amino acids: CASSVDGRGNTEAFF. The CDR3 DNA is TGTGCCAGCAGCGTAGACGGCAGGGGGAACACTGAAGCTTTCTTT.

The rearrangement joins TRBV5-6 to TRBJ2-7; 9 positions agree with TRBD2. Unmatched junction bases numbered 8, after V lost 4 bases and J lost 0 bases. The CDR3 extends over 16 amino acids. Per germline, CDR1 SGHDT and CDR2 YYEEEE. The CDR3 DNA is TGTGCCAGCAGCCCAATCCGACTAGCGGTCTCCTACGAGCAGTACTTC. It encodes CASSPIRLAVSYEQYF.

The rearrangement links TRBV6-6 to TRBJ1-2; D is possibly TRBD1 (5 bases). Germline CDR1 reads MNHNY; CDR2 reads SVGAGI (reference sequence). V lost 0 bases and J 8 bases, leaving 19 bases between the germline ends. This CDR3 comprises 16 residues. CDR3 nucleotides: TGTGCCAGCAGTTACTCGAGGTCGGGGGGGAGCGAAGGCTACACCTTC. Protein sequence: CASSYSRSGGSEGYTF.

The chain employs TRBV7-2 and TRBJ2-1, with 7 bases identical to TRBD2. Germline V CDR1 and CDR2: SGHTA, FQGNSA. V was clipped by 5 bases and J by 5 bases; unmatched bases: 9. The CDR3 is 15 amino acids. The CDR3 DNA is TGTGCCAGCAGCCCACGCCCGGGGGGAGACAATGAGCAGTTCTTC. It translates to CASSPRPGGDNEQFF. The full variable domain, with the rest looked up from reference TRBV7-2 and TRBJ2-1, is GAGVSQSPSNKVTEKGKDVELRCDPISGHTALYWYRQSLGQGLEFLIYFQGNSAPDKSGLPSDRFSAERTGGSVSTLTIQRTQQEDSAVYLCASSPRPGGDNEQFFGPGTRLTVL.

The chain is built from TRBV5-5 and TRBJ2-5; D is possibly TRBD1 (6 bases). CDR3 length: 16 amino acids. Germline CDR1 reads SGHKS; CDR2 reads YYEKEE (reference sequence). V lost 4 bases and J 0 bases, leaving 16 bases between the germline ends. The CDR3 sequence: CASSHRRGDYQETQYF. For the CDR3, the DNA is TGTGCCAGCAGCCATCGCAGGGGCGACTACCAAGAGACCCAGTACTTC.

This rearrangement joins TRBV27 to TRBJ2-2; D is possibly TRBD2 (6 bases). The CDR3 has 18 amino acids. In germline, CDR1 is MNHEY, CDR2 SMNVEV (reference sequence). V lost 0 bases, J lost 7 bases, and 21 bases lay in between. CDR3 in amino acids: CASSLSGPGTYEGGELFF. As DNA, the CDR3 is TGTGCCAGCAGTTTATCGGGACCTGGGACTTACGAGGGCGGGGAGCTGTTTTTT.

This clone appeared a single time. The chain couples TRBV3-1 (or the pseudogene TRBV3-2) to TRBJ1-1; 7 bases fit TRBD1. CDR1 and CDR2 from the germline V gene are LGHDT and YNNKEL (reference sequence). The CDR3 is 14 amino acids. The V gene end was trimmed by 2 bases and the J gene end by 11 bases; junction bases not matched to a gene: 11. CDR3 residues: CASSQLDREREAFF. CDR3 in DNA: TGTGCCAGCAGCCAACTCGACAGGGAGAGGGAGGCTTTCTTT.

CDR3 amino acids: CASSPGQFPRLETQYF. In nucleotides, the CDR3 is TGTGCCAGCAGCCCGGGACAGTTCCCCCGCCTGGAGACCCAGTACTTC. This sequence joins TRBV5-4 and TRBJ2-5, with 7 bases lining up with TRBD1. The V segment lost 4 bases and the J segment 5 bases; nucleotides outside the gene matches: 14. The germline V gene has CDR1 SGHNT and CDR2 YYREEE (reference sequence). The CDR3 runs to 16 residues.

The chain joins TRBV28 to TRBJ1-5, with D unclear. V was trimmed by 3 bases and J by 8 bases, leaving 14 bases between them. The germline CDR1 and CDR2 sequences are MDHEN and SYDVKM. There are 14 residues in the CDR3. CDR3 loop: CASSFLSGMEPQHF. The CDR3 DNA reads TGTGCCAGCAGTTTTTTATCGGGGATGGAGCCCCAGCATTTT.